Described below is a single T cell receptor beta chain sequence and its context. What it binds is not known. The record originates from a study of T cells after yellow fever vaccination. Study-wide points: Re-detected after boosting: most primary clones, around 96% of CD4 and around 86% of CD8.

TCRdb itself ran the 5' RACE reads through MiXCR, one entry per CDR3 protein. The repertoire holds approximately 550,000 distinct CDR3 sequences, with roughly 14% as singletons. Sample: PBMCs, taken on the day of the yellow fever booster vaccination. The sequence derives from a man in his thirties or forties who received the YFV17D yellow fever vaccine.

CDR3 sequence (DNA): TGTGCCATCAGTGAGTCGGGGACCTATGCCTACGAGCAGTACTTC. Protein: CAISESGTYAYEQYF. The genes are TRBV10-3 and TRBJ2-7, with D tentatively TRBD1 or TRBD2 (5 bases each). Trimming cost V 0 bases and J 2 bases, with 11 bases left between them. This CDR3 is 15 amino acids long. Germline CDR1 is ENHRY and CDR2 is SYGVKD.